What follows is one T cell receptor beta chain and its context. This specimen belongs to a study of radiation and T cells in renal cell carcinoma. V trimming: 0 bases; J trimming: 5 bases; junction bases outside the gene matches: 7. In germline, CDR1 is MNHEY, CDR2 SMNVEV (reference sequence). The CDR3 consists of 19 residues. Sequencing used immunoSEQ multiplex PCR; TCRdb keeps in-frame clones, though not all of them. This sample carries tens of thousands of clones, 70% to 90% of them seen once, and the ten largest clones take under 25%. Time point defined: blood 2 weeks post-SBRT. Documented treatment: 15 Gy SBRT to primary tumor, nephrectomy 4 weeks later. Blood was sampled at baseline, 2 weeks and 4 weeks after SBRT.

This material consisted of blood, taken from a patient whose treatment included radiotherapy and nephrectomy. This receptor was identified in a woman between 50 and 59 years old with renal cell carcinoma. The chain employs TRBV27 and TRBJ2-1; 16 bases are a match to TRBD2. The CDR3 bases are TGTGCCAGCAGTTTATCCGGGACTAGCGGGAGGGCCGGTAACAATGAGCAGTTCTTC. This codes for CASSLSGTSGRAGNNEQFF.